This TCR beta chain originates from a study of blood T cells in healthy people across ages. Each sample yielded at least 6.5 million isolated PBMCs. A second roughly 6 to 11 cycle PCR used barcoded and J-beta primers. Each sample provided no less than 2.5 million CDR3-containing paired-end reads. MiXCR, run by TCRdb on the 5' RACE reads, gives a single entry per CDR3 protein. The sample has around 1.5 million distinct CDR3 sequences, around 59% seen once. Trimming cost V 2 bases and J 2 bases; bases outside gene matches: 5. Per germline, CDR1 MDHEN and CDR2 SYDVKM. The CDR3 extends over 16 amino acids.

The sequence came from a man aged 18 to 29 in good health. The V call is TRBV28, the J call TRBJ2-3; 9 bases agree with TRBD1. The sample was blood. The CDR3 region has the DNA TGTGCCAGCAGTTTAGGGGGACAGGGCTACACAGATACGCAGTATTTT. Amino acids: CASSLGGQGYTDTQYF.